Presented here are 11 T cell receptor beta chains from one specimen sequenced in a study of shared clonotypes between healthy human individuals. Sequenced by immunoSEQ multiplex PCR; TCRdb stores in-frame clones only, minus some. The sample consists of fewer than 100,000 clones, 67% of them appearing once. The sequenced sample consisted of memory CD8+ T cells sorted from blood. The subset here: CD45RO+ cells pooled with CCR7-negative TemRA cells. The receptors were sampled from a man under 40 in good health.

In DNA form, the CDR3 reads TGTGCCAGCAGCTTAATGGCGGGAATATACAATGAGCAGTTCTTC. This gives the protein CASSLMAGIYNEQFF. The V call is TRBV7-3, the J call TRBJ2-1, with D possibly matching TRBD2 (6 bases). The CDR3 covers 15 residues. V was shortened by 1 base and J by 4 bases, with 11 bases between the two germline ends. Germline values: CDR1 SGHTA, CDR2 FQGTGA.

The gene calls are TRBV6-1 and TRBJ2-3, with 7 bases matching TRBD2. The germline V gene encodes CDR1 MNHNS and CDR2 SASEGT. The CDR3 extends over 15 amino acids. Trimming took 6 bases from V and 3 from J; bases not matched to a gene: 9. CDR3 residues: CASRVWGGRTDTQYF. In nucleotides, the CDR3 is TGTGCCAGCAGGGTTTGGGGGGGACGAACAGATACGCAGTATTTT.

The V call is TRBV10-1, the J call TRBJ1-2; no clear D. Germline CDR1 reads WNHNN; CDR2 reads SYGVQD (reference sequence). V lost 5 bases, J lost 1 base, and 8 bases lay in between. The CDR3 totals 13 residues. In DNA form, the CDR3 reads TGCGCCAGCAGTCCGGGATTTAACTATGGCTACACCTTC. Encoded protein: CASSPGFNYGYTF.

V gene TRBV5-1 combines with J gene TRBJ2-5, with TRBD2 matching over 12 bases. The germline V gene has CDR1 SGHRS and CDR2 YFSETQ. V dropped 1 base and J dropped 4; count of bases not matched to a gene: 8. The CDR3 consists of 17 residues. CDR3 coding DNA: TGCGCCAGCAGCTTGTCTCGGCTAGCGGGAGGGCGAGAGACCCAGTACTTC. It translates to CASSLSRLAGGRETQYF.

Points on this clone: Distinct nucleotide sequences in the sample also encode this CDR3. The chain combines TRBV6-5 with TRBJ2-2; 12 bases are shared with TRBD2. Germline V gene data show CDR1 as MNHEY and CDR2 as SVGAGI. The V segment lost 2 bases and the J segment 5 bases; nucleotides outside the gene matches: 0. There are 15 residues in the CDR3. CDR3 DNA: TGTGCCAGCAGTTACGGGACTAGCGGGACCGGGGAGCTGTTTTTT. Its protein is CASSYGTSGTGELFF.

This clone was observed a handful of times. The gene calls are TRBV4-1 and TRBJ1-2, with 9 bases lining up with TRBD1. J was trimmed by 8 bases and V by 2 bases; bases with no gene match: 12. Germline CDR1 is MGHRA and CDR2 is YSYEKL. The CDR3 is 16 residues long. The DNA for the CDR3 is TGCGCCAGCAGCCAAACCCCCCTCTCTACAGGGGGCGGCTACACCTTC. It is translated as CASSQTPLSTGGGYTF.

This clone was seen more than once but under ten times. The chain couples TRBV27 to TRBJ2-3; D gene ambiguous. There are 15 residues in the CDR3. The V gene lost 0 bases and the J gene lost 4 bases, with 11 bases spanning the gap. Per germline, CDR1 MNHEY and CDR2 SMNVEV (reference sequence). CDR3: CASSLSDPVPDTQYF. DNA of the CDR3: TGTGCCAGCAGTTTATCGGACCCGGTCCCAGATACGCAGTATTTT.

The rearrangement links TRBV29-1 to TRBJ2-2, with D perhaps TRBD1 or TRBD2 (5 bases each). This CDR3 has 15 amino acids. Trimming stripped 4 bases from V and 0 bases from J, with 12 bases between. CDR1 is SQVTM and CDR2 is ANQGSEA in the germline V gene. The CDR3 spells CSVAYQGANTGELFF. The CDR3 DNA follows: TGCAGCGTTGCCTATCAGGGAGCGAACACCGGGGAGCTGTTTTTT.

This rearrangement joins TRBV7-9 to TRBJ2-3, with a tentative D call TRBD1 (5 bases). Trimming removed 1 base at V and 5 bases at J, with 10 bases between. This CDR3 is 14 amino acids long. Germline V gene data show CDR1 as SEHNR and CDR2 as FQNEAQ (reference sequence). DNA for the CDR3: TGTGCCAGCAGCTTAGACCAAGGGGTAGATACGCAGTATTTT. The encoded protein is CASSLDQGVDTQYF.

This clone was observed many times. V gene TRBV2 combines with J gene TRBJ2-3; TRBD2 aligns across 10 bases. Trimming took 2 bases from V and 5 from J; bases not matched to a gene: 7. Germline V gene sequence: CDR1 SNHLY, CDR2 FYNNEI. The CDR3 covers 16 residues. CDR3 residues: CASSERSGRAKDTQYF. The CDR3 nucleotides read TGTGCCAGCAGTGAAAGGAGCGGGAGGGCCAAAGATACGCAGTATTTT.

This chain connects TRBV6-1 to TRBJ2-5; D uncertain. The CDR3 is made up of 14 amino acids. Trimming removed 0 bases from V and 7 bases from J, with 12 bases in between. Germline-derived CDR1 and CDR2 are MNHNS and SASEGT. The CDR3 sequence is CASSEAAVLGTQYF. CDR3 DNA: TGTGCCAGCAGTGAAGCTGCGGTTTTAGGGACCCAGTACTTC.